This entry is about one T cell receptor beta chain. The sample belongs to a study of T-cell memory formation after mild COVID-19. TCRdb redid the calling of the 5' RACE reads with MiXCR, one entry per CDR3 protein. The table records hundreds of thousands of distinct CDR3 sequences, 7% to 10% of them present only once. The ends were cut back, 1 base at V and 3 bases at J, with 13 bases in the middle. Germline V gene lookup returns CDR1 DFQATT and CDR2 SNEGSKA (reference sequence). The CDR3 runs to 14 residues. The gene calls are TRBV20-1 and TRBJ2-7; possible D gene TRBD2, 6 bases. Sequenced material: PBMCs or a T cell subset sorted from them (not recorded which). This clonotype was obtained from a man in his late teens or twenties who had mild COVID-19 (a few samples of this study predate the infection). Cell type and time point are not known. The CDR3 protein is CSARGGAGSYEQYF. The CDR3 DNA follows: TGCAGTGCTAGAGGTGGGGCGGGGAGCTACGAGCAGTACTTC.